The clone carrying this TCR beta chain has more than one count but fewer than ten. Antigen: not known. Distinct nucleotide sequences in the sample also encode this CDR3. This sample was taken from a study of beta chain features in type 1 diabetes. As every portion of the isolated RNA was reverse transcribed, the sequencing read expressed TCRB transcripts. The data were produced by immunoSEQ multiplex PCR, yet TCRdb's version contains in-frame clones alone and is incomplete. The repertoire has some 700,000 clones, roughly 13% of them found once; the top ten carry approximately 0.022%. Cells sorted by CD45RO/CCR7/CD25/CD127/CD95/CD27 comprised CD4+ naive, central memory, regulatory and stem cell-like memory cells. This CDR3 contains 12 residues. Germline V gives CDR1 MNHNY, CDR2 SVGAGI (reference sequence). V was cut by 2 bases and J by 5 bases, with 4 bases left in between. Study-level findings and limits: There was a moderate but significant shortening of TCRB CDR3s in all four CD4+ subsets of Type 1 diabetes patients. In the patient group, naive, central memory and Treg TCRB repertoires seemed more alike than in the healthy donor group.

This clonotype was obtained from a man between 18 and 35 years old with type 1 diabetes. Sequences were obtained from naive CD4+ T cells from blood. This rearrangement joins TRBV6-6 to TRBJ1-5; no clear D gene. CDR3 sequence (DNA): TGTGCCAGCAGTTACGGGGATCAGCCCCAGCATTTT. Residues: CASSYGDQPQHF.